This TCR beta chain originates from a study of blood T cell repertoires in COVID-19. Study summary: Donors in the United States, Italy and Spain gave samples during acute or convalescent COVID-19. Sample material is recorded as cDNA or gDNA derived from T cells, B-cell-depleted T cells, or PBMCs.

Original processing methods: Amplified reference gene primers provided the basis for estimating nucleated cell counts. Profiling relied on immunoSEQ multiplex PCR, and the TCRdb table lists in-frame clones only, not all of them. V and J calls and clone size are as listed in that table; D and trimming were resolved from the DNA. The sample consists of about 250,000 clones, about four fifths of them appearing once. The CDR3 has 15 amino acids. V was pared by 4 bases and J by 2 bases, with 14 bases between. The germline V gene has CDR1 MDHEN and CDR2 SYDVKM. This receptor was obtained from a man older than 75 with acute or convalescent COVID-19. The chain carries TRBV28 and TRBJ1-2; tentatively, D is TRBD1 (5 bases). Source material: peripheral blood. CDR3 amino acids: CASSSGGGWNYGYTF. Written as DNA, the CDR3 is TGTGCCAGCAGTTCCGGGGGAGGGTGGAACTATGGCTACACCTTC.